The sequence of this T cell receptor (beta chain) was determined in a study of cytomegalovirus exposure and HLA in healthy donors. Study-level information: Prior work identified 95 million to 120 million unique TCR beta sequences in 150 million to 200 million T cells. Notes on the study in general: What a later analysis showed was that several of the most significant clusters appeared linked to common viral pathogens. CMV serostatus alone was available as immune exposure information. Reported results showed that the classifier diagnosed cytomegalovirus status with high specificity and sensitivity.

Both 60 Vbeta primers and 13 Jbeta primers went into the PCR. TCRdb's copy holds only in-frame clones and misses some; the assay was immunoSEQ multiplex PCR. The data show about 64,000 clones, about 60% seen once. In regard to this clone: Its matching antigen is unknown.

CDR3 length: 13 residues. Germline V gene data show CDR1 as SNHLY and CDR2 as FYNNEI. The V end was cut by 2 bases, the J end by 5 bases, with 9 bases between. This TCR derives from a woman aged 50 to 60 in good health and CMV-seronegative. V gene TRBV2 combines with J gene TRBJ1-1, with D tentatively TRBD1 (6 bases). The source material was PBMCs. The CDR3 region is CASSERQETEAFF. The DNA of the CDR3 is TGTGCCAGCAGTGAAAGACAGGAAACTGAAGCTTTCTTT.